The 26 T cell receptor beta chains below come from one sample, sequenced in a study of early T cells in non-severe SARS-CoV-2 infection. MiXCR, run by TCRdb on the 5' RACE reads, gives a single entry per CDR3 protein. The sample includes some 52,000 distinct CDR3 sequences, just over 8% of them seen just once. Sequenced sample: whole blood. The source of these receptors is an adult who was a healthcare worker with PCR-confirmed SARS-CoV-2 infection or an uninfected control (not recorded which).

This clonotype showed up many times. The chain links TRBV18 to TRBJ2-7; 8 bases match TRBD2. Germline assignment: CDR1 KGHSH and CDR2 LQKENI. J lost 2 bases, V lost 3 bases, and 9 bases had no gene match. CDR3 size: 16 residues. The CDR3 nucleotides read TGTGCCAGCTCACCCTTTAGTAGCGGGGCGACCTACGAGCAGTACTTC. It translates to CASSPFSSGATYEQYF.

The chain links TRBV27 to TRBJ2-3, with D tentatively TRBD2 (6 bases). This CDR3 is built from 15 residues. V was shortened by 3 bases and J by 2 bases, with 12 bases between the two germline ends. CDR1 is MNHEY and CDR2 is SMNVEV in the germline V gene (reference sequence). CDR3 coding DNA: TGTGCCAGCAGTTTGGGGGGACGTTACACAGATACGCAGTATTTT. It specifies CASSLGGRYTDTQYF.

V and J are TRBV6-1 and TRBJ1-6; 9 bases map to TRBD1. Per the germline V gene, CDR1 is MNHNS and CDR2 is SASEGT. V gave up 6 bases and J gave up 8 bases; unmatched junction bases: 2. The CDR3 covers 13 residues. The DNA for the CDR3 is TGTGCCAGCAGCCGGGACAGGGATTCACCCCTCCACTTT. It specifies CASSRDRDSPLHF.

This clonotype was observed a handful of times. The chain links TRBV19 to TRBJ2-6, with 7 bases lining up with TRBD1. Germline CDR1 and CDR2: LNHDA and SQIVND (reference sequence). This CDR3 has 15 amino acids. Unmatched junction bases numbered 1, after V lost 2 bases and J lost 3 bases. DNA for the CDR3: TGTGCCAGTAGTATATGGACAGGTGGGGCCAACGTCCTGACTTTC. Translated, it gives CASSIWTGGANVLTF.

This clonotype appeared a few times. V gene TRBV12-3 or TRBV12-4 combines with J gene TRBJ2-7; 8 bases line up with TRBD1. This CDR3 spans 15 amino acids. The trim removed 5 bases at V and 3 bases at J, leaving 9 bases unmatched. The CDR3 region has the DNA TGTGCCAGCAGTCCCCAGACAGGGGCAGGCTACGAGCAGTACTTC. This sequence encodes CASSPQTGAGYEQYF.

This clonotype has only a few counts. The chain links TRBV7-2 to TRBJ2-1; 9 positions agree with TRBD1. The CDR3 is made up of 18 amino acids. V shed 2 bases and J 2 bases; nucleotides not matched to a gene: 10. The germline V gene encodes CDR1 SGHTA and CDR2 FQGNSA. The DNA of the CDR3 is TGTGCCAGCAGCTTAACCCAGCGGACAGGGGAGGCCTACAATGAGCAGTTCTTC. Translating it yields CASSLTQRTGEAYNEQFF.

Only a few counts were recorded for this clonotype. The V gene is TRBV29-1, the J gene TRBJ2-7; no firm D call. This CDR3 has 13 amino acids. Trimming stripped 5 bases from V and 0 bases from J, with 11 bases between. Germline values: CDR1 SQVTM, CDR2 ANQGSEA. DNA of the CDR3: TGCAGCGTTTGGATTGACACCTCCTACGAGCAGTACTTC. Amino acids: CSVWIDTSYEQYF.

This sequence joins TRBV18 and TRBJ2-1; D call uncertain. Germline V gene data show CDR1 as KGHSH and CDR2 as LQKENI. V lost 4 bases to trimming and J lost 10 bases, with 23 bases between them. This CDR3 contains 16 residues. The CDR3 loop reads CASSRESRPGLGEQFF. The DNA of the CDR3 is TGTGCCAGCTCACGTGAATCGAGACCCGGCCTGGGGGAGCAGTTCTTC.

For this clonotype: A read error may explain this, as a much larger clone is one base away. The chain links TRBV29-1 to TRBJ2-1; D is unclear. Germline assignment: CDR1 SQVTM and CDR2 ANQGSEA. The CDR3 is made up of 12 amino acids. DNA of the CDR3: TGCAGCCTTCGACGGACCTACAATGAGCACTTCTTC. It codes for CSLRRTYNEHFF.

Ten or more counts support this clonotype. The CDR3 loop is CASSFPGQGGDTQYF. The CDR3 bases are TGCGCCAGCAGCTTTCCGGGACAGGGCGGCGATACGCAGTATTTT. The chain joins TRBV5-1 to TRBJ2-3, with TRBD1 matching 9 bases. The CDR3 runs 15 residues. Germline values: CDR1 SGHRS, CDR2 YFSETQ. J lost 6 bases, V lost 2 bases, and 7 bases had no gene match.

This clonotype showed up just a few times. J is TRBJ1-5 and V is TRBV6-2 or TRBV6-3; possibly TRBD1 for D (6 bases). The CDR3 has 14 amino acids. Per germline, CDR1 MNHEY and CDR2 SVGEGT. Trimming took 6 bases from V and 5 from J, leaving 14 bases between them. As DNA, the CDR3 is TGTGCCAGCAGCCCCCGGGACATACATCAGCCCCAGCATTTT. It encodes CASSPRDIHQPQHF.

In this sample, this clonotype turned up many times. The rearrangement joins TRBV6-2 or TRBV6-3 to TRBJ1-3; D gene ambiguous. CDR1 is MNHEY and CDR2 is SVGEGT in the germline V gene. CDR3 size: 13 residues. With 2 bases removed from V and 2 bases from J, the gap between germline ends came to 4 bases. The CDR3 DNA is TGTGCCAGCAGTTACAGGCCTGGAAACACCATATATTTT. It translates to CASSYRPGNTIYF.

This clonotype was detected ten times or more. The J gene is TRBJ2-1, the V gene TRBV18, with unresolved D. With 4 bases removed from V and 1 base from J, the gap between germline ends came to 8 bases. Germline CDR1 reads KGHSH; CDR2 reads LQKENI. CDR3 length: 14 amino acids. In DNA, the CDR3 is TGTGCCAGCTCACGTCTGGGGTCCTACAATGAGCAGTTCTTC. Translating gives CASSRLGSYNEQFF.

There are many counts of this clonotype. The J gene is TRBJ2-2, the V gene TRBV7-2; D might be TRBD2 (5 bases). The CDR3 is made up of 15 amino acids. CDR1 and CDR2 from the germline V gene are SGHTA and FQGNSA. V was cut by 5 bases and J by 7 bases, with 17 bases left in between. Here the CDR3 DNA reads TGTGCCAGCAGCCCAGGAGGCTCGGGTGGCGGGGAGCTGTTTTTT. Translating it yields CASSPGGSGGGELFF.

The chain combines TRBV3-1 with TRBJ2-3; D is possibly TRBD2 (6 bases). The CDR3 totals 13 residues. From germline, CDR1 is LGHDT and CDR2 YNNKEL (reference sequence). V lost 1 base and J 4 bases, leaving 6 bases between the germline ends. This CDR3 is CASSQAGADTQYF. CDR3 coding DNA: TGTGCCAGCAGCCAAGCGGGAGCAGATACGCAGTATTTT.

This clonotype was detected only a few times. The CDR3 here is CSARATGGQETQYF. The CDR3 bases are TGCAGTGCTAGAGCAACGGGAGGGCAAGAGACCCAGTACTTC. The chain recombines TRBV20-1 with TRBJ2-5; 8 bases match TRBD2. The CDR3 runs to 14 residues. The J segment lost 2 bases and the V segment lost 1 base, leaving 3 bases of the junction unmatched. CDR1 is DFQATT and CDR2 is SNEGSKA in the germline V gene (reference sequence).

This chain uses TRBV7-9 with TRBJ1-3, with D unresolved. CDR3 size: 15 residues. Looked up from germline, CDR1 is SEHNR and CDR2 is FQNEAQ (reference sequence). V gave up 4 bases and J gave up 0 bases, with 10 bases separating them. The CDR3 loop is CASSSTQSSGNTIYF. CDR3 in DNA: TGTGCCAGCAGCTCCACACAGAGCTCTGGAAACACCATATATTTT.

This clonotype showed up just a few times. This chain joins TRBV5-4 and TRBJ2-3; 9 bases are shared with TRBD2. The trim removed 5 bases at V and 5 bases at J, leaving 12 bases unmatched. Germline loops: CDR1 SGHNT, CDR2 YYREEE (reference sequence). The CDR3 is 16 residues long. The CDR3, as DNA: TGTGCCAGCAGACCAAACCGCGGGAGGGCCATAGATACGCAGTATTTT. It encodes CASRPNRGRAIDTQYF.

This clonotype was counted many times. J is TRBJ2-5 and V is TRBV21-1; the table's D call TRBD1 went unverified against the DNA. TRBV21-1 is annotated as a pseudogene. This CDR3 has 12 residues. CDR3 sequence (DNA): TGTGCCAGAGACAGGACGGTGGAGACCCAGTACTTC. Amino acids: CARDRTVETQYF.

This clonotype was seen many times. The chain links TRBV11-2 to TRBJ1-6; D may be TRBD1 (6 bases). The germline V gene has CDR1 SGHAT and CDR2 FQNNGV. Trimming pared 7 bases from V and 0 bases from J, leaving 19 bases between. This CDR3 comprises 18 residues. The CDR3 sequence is CASTYFPGQSSYNSPLHF. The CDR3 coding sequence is TGTGCCAGCACCTACTTCCCCGGACAGAGCTCCTATAATTCACCCCTCCACTTT.

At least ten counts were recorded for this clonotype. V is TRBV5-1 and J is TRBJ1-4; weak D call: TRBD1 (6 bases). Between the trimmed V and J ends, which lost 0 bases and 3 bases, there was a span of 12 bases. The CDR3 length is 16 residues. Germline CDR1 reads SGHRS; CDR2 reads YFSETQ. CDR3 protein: CASSLEAGGSNEKLFF. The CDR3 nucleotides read TGCGCCAGCAGCTTGGAAGCCGGGGGCTCTAATGAAAAACTGTTTTTT.

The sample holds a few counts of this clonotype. CDR3 in amino acids: CSVEDLRNSNQPQHF. CDR3 in DNA: TGCAGCGTTGAAGATCTGAGGAATAGCAATCAGCCCCAGCATTTT. V and J are TRBV29-1 and TRBJ1-5, with D unresolved. This CDR3 spans 15 amino acids. Trimming left V 0 bases short and J 0 bases short, with 9 bases between. The germline CDR1 and CDR2 sequences are SQVTM and ANQGSEA.

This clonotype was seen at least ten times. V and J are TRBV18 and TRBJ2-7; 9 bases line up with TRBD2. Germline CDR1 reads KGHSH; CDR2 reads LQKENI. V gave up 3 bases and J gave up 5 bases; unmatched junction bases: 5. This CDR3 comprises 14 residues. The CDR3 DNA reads TGTGCCAGCTCACCGGGGTTAGCGGGGGACGAGCAGTACTTC. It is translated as CASSPGLAGDEQYF.

The DNA of the CDR3 is TGCGCCAGCAGCCCGGGACAGGGCATACACAATGAGCAGTTCTTC. It translates to CASSPGQGIHNEQFF. The chain is built from TRBV5-1 and TRBJ2-1, with 9 bases identical to TRBD1. This CDR3 comprises 15 residues. Germline V CDR1 and CDR2: SGHRS, YFSETQ. The V and J ends lost 4 bases and 5 bases, in that order; junction bases with no gene match: 7.

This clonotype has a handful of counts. CDR3 DNA: TGTGCCAGCAGCTCCGGAGGGGTAGCGGGGTCAGATACGCAGTATTTT. It yields the protein CASSSGGVAGSDTQYF. The genes are TRBV7-3 and TRBJ2-3; 8 bases fit TRBD2. The germline gives CDR1 SGHTA, CDR2 FQGTGA. The CDR3 is 16 residues long. With 4 bases clipped from V and 4 bases from J, the junction kept 10 bases outside the gene matches.

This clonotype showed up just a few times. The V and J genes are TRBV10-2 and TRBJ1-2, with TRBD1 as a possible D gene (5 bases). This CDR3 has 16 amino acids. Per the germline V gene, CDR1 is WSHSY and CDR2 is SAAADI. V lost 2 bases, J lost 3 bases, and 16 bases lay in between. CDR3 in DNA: TGCGCCAGCAGTGAGAGCCAGGGAGCAGGATACTATGGCTACACCTTC. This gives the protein CASSESQGAGYYGYTF.